The clone carrying this TCR beta chain was counted ten times or more. This sample stems from a study of patients and donors after allogeneic stem cell transplantation. V was trimmed by 7 bases and J by 6 bases, leaving 13 bases between them. Germline CDR1 MNHEY, CDR2 SVGEGT. This CDR3 has 13 residues. TCRdb re-analysed the RT-PCR reads in MiXCR, keeping a single row per CDR3 protein. The table includes tens of thousands of distinct CDR3 sequences, 5% detected once. Sequenced: blood, either unsorted or a sorted T cell fraction (not recorded which). This clonotype was sampled from a human donor who was either an allogeneic HSCT recipient or a stem cell or donor lymphocyte infusion donor (not recorded which). It is not recorded whose cells these are; they may come from a transplant donor. The chain uses TRBV6-2 or TRBV6-3 and TRBJ2-1; D perhaps matches TRBD1 (5 bases). Here the CDR3 DNA reads TGTGCCAGCATGGCAGGGTCGGGCAATGAGCAGTTCTTC. Amino acid sequence: CASMAGSGNEQFF.